Listed below are T cell receptor beta chains from one sample, sequenced in a study of blood T cell repertoires in COVID-19. TCRdb's table, derived via immunoSEQ multiplex PCR, lists solely in-frame clones and lacks some. In the table there are just under 85,000 clones, nearly 85% of which are singletons. What was sequenced was peripheral blood. These receptors came from a woman aged 80 or older with acute or convalescent COVID-19. Both conserved end residues are part of each CDR3. The D gene is left open where the match is weak. Expanded clones are given a class, and other clones once, few, many or no size at all.

D	V	size	J	DNA	CDR3
TRBD1	TRBV6-5	-	TRBJ2-4	TGTGCCAGCAGGAAGACAGGGGCGGGTAAAAACATTCAATACTTC	CASRKTGAGKNIQYF
-	TRBV6-6	-	TRBJ1-1	TGTGCCAGCAGTACAACAGTGAACACTGAAGCTTTCTTT	CASSTTVNTEAFF
TRBD2	TRBV5-1	-	TRBJ2-3	TGCGCCAGCAGCTTTTCCGGACTAGCGGGCACAGATACGCAGTATTTT	CASSFSGLAGTDTQYF
-	TRBV7-9	few	TRBJ2-7	TGTGCCAGCAGCTTAGACGTCGGACATTCCTACGAGCAGTACTTC	CASSLDVGHSYEQYF
-	TRBV2	few	TRBJ2-7	TGTGCCAGCAGTGACCCTCCCTACGAGCAGTACTTC	CASSDPPYEQYF
-	TRBV28	-	TRBJ1-6	TGTGCCAGCAGTTCCGCGGGGCATGAGAGTTCACCCCTCCACTTT	CASSSAGHESSPLHF
TRBD2	TRBV5-1	-	TRBJ2-7	TGCGCCAGCAGTCGCGGGACTAGCGGGAGGGTGATAAGAGGCGAGCAGTACTTC	CASSRGTSGRVIRGEQYF
TRBD1	TRBV5-1	-	TRBJ1-5	TGCGCCAGCAGCCCCGGGACAGCCCTCAATCAGCCCCAGCATTTT	CASSPGTALNQPQHF
-	TRBV18	-	TRBJ2-3	TGTGCCAGCTCATCGGGGGGCACAGATACGCAGTATTTT	CASSSGGTDTQYF
TRBD1	TRBV9	-	TRBJ2-6	TGTGCCAGCTCGGACAGGGTCAGCTCTGGGGCCAACGTCCTGACTTTC	CASSDRVSSGANVLTF
TRBD1	TRBV7-8	-	TRBJ2-2	TGTGCCAGCAGCTCAGCAGGGGGCAGGGGGACCGGGGAGCTGTTTTTT	CASSSAGGRGTGELFF
TRBD2	TRBV28	-	TRBJ2-2	TGTGCCAGCAGGTGGACTAGCGGGTACACCGGGGAGCTGTTTTTT	CASRWTSGYTGELFF
TRBD2	TRBV5-1	-	TRBJ2-5	TGCGCCAGCAGCTTGGCCGGGACTAGCGGGGGACAAGAGACCCAGTACTTC	CASSLAGTSGGQETQYF
TRBD1	TRBV3-1/TRBV3-2	-	TRBJ2-7	TGTGCCAGCAGCGAGACCGGGACAGGGCCTTACGAGCAGTACTTC	CASSETGTGPYEQYF
TRBD2	TRBV9	few	TRBJ2-3	TGTGCCAGCAGCGTAGAGCTGCGGGAGTTGGGAGATACGCAGTATTTT	CASSVELRELGDTQYF
-	TRBV29-1	-	TRBJ2-7	TGCAGCGCCGGGCAGGGGTACGAGCAGTACTTC	CSAGQGYEQYF
-	TRBV30	-	TRBJ1-2	TGTGCCTGGGGCAGGGGTAACTATGGCTACACCTTC	CAWGRGNYGYTF
TRBD2	TRBV28	few	TRBJ2-7	TGTGCCAGCAGTTTATGGAGTGGCGGGAGTGAGTCTTACGAGCAGTACTTC	CASSLWSGGSESYEQYF
-	TRBV18	-	TRBJ2-2	TGTGCCAGCTCACCAGGAGAAGGCACCGGGGAGCTGTTTTTT	CASSPGEGTGELFF
-	TRBV7-2	-	TRBJ2-7	TGTGCCAGCAGCTTCAGGGGGGAGAGGAACTACGAGCAGTACTTC	CASSFRGERNYEQYF
TRBD2	TRBV6-5	-	TRBJ2-2	TGTGCCAGCCTTTTTGGGACTAGCGTCGGGGAGCTGTTTTTT	CASLFGTSVGELFF
-	TRBV5-1	-	TRBJ1-6	TGCGCCAGCAGCTTGGATGGGGCTTCACCCCTCCACTTT	CASSLDGASPLHF
-	TRBV2	once	TRBJ2-7	TGTGCCAGCACCCAGGACTCGACCTACGAGCAGTACTTC	CASTQDSTYEQYF
-	TRBV12-3/TRBV12-4	-	TRBJ1-1	TGTGCCAGCAGTCGGACGACAGCCCCTGAAGCTTTCTTT	CASSRTTAPEAFF
-	TRBV18	-	TRBJ1-5	TGTGCCAGCTCACCATCTTCGGAGACGGGTCAGCCCCAGCATTTT	CASSPSSETGQPQHF
TRBD1	TRBV19	-	TRBJ1-1	TGTGCCAGTAGTAGCCTACAGGGGGCTGAAGCTTTCTTT	CASSSLQGAEAFF
TRBD2	TRBV5-1	-	TRBJ2-2	TGCGCCAGCAAATTCGCGGGAGACCTGAACACCGGGGAGCTGTTTTTT	CASKFAGDLNTGELFF
TRBD1	TRBV5-4	-	TRBJ2-7	TGTGCCAGCAGCTCGCGGACAGGGAGTTACGAGCAGTACTTC	CASSSRTGSYEQYF
-	TRBV28	-	TRBJ2-7	TGTGCCAGCAGTTTATCCAGCGGGTCCTACGAGCAGTACTTC	CASSLSSGSYEQYF
-	TRBV11-2	-	TRBJ2-6	TGTGCCAGCAGCACCTCTAGTTCTGGGGCCAACGTCCTGACTTTC	CASSTSSSGANVLTF
-	TRBV5-4	-	TRBJ2-1	TGTGCCAGCTTTCCCAGCGGGCTCAATGAGCAGTTCTTC	CASFPSGLNEQFF
-	TRBV10-3	few	TRBJ2-1	TGTGCCATCAGTGAGCCTTACAATGAGCAGTTCTTC	CAISEPYNEQFF
-	TRBV5-1	many	TRBJ1-3	TGCGCCAGCAGCTTGGCCCCCAGTTACTCTGGAAACACCATATATTTT	CASSLAPSYSGNTIYF